Given below is one T cell receptor beta chain in context. Its antigen is not known. The repertoire was sequenced with immunoSEQ multiplex PCR; TCRdb's copy has only in-frame clones and lacks some. Of approximately 110,000 clones listed, less than 80% are singletons. This sample was included in a study of shared clonotypes between healthy human individuals. Study at large: Serving as donors were a couple of women and a few men, whose ages spanned 18 to 49.

Trimming pared 8 bases from V and 0 bases from J, leaving 14 bases between. In germline, CDR1 is SNHLY, CDR2 FYNNEI. This CDR3 comprises 14 residues. Study-wide results and caveats: Generation probability values for non-shared clonotypes were lower than those for clonotypes shared by all four donors.

The sequenced sample consisted of memory CD8+ T cells sorted from blood. The subset is: CD45RO+ cells pooled with CCR7-negative TemRA cells. The clonotype was recovered from a woman in her twenties or thirties in good health. This rearrangement joins TRBV2 to TRBJ2-7, with D possibly matching TRBD2 (6 bases). As DNA, the CDR3 is TGTGCCAGCGCTCAAGCGGGCTTCTCCTACGAGCAGTACTTC. Amino acid sequence: CASAQAGFSYEQYF.